The sequence of this TCR beta chain was determined in a study of T-cell memory formation after mild COVID-19. The V gene's germline CDR1 is MGHRA and CDR2 YSYEKL. With 2 bases removed from V and 5 bases from J, the gap between germline ends came to 10 bases. CDR3 size: 15 residues. cDNA libraries for TCR alpha and TCR beta, carrying sample barcodes and UMIs, came from 5'RACE with constant-segment primers. MiXCR, applied by TCRdb to the 5' RACE reads, yields one record per CDR3 protein. The sample lists 250,000 to 300,000 distinct CDR3 sequences, roughly 16% occurring once. Points from the study as a whole: Some responding clones appeared in pre-infection memory, suggesting cross-reactive memory joined.

Details on this clonotype: The antigen is unknown.

The V call is TRBV4-1, the J call TRBJ1-6; D not certain. The sequenced sample consisted of PBMCs or a T cell subset sorted from them (not recorded which). This sequence was found in a young man who had mild COVID-19 (a few samples of this study predate the infection). Cell type and time point are not known. The CDR3 nucleotides are TGCGCCAGCAGCCAACCCGACTCGAATAATTCACCCCTCCACTTT. Its protein product is CASSQPDSNNSPLHF.